The 21 T cell receptor beta chains in this list originate from one sample, sequenced in a study of cytomegalovirus exposure and HLA in healthy donors. 60 Vbeta and 13 Jbeta primers were used in PCR. The data were produced by immunoSEQ multiplex PCR, yet TCRdb's version contains in-frame clones alone and is incomplete. The top ten hold 4% to 6.5% of the sample, which has under 150,000 clones, 87% seen once. Sequencing was performed on PBMCs. All receptors come from a woman aged 25 to 39 in good health and CMV-seronegative.

The CDR3 reads CASSQERRLQARELFF. CDR3 nucleotide sequence: TGCGCCAGCAGCCAAGAGCGTCGTCTACAGGCGAGGGAGCTGTTTTTT. The chain employs TRBV4-3 and TRBJ2-2; TRBD1 is a possible D gene (5 bases). Per the germline V gene, CDR1 is LGHNA and CDR2 is YSLEER. This CDR3 is 16 amino acids long. The V end was cut by 0 bases, the J end by 9 bases, with 17 bases between.

The rearrangement uses TRBV5-1 and TRBJ2-7; 8 positions agree with TRBD1. The CDR3 extends over 14 amino acids. V lost 5 bases and J lost 2; bases outside the gene matches: 6. The germline V gene has CDR1 SGHRS and CDR2 YFSETQ. In DNA form, the CDR3 reads TGCGCCAGCAGGTGGACAGGGACGACCTACGAGCAGTACTTC. Translated, it gives CASRWTGTTYEQYF.

V is TRBV4-1 and J is TRBJ2-5; 8 nucleotides match TRBD1. The CDR3 runs to 14 residues. Germline V CDR1 and CDR2: MGHRA, YSYEKL. V lost 4 bases, J lost 7 bases, and 8 bases stayed unmatched. In nucleotides, the CDR3 is TGCGCCAGCAGCCTAGACAGGGGTATGGCGACCCAGTACTTC. This codes for CASSLDRGMATQYF.

The rearrangement links TRBV10-3 to TRBJ2-5, with TRBD1 matching 7 bases. The CDR3 contains 15 residues. Germline loops: CDR1 ENHRY, CDR2 SYGVKD. With V trimmed by 6 bases and J by 2 bases, 9 bases remained unmatched. CDR3 residues: CAISARDSAQETQYF. The CDR3 coding sequence is TGTGCCATCAGCGCAAGGGACAGCGCACAAGAGACCCAGTACTTC.

A note on this clone: One junction end does not reproduce the germline sequence, and a read error may be involved. The chain couples TRBV4-3 to TRBJ1-1, with 7 nucleotides matching TRBD1. CDR1 is LGHNA and CDR2 is YSLEER in the germline V gene. The length of the CDR3 is 14 residues. The CDR3 protein is CASSQGVGTERFDF. As DNA, the CDR3 is TGCGCCAGCAGCCAAGGGGTCGGGACAGAACGGTTTGACTTT.

The gene calls are TRBV10-3 and TRBJ1-2, with 11 positions matching TRBD1. The V gene end was trimmed by 6 bases and the J gene end by 3 bases; junction bases not matched to a gene: 9. The CDR3 sequence is 16 residues long. Germline V gene sequence: CDR1 ENHRY, CDR2 SYGVKD. The CDR3 nucleotides read TGTGCCATCAGGCCCTCTCCGGGACAGGGGGACTATGGCTACACCTTC. Protein: CAIRPSPGQGDYGYTF.

The chain couples TRBV4-1 to TRBJ2-7, with 9 bases lining up with TRBD2. V trimming: 1 base; J trimming: 0 bases; junction bases outside the gene matches: 10. Germline V lookup: CDR1 MGHRA, CDR2 YSYEKL. The CDR3 totals 18 residues. The CDR3 DNA follows: TGCGCCAGCAGCCAAGCGTGGCTAGCGGGAATAAGCTCCTACGAGCAGTACTTC. Encoded protein: CASSQAWLAGISSYEQYF.

The genes are TRBV14 and TRBJ2-5, with 11 nucleotides matching TRBD2. The V gene's germline CDR1 is SGHDN and CDR2 FVKESK. After removal of 4 bases from V and 5 bases from J, the junction contained 6 bases not matched to a gene. The CDR3 totals 15 residues. The CDR3 loop is CASSPLAGVWETQYF. The CDR3 DNA sequence: TGTGCCAGCAGCCCACTAGCGGGAGTCTGGGAGACCCAGTACTTC.

The genes are TRBV7-2 and TRBJ1-4; 10 bases fit TRBD1. The CDR3 length is 15 residues. CDR1 is SGHTA and CDR2 is FQGNSA in the germline V gene. Trimming removed 4 bases from V and 5 bases from J; junction bases left unmatched: 4. CDR3 coding DNA: TGTGCCAGCAGCTCCCCGGACAGGGGGAATGAAAAACTGTTTTTT. Translated, it gives CASSSPDRGNEKLFF.

The chain is built from TRBV10-3 and TRBJ2-1; 12 bases fit TRBD2. The germline V gene has CDR1 ENHRY and CDR2 SYGVKD. The CDR3 extends over 16 amino acids. Unmatched junction bases numbered 8, after V lost 4 bases and J lost 7 bases. CDR3 nucleotide sequence: TGTGCCATCAGTGCCTTCTACGGGACTAGCGGGAATGAGCAGTTCTTC. This sequence encodes CAISAFYGTSGNEQFF.

This clone was recorded a few times. V gene TRBV6-1 combines with J gene TRBJ1-5, with D unclear. The CDR3 runs to 12 residues. V was shortened by 8 bases and J by 6 bases, with 11 bases between the two germline ends. The germline CDR1 and CDR2 sequences are MNHNS and SASEGT. Here the CDR3 DNA reads TGTGCCAGCTTTGGAGGATCTCAGCCCCAGCATTTT. Amino acid sequence: CASFGGSQPQHF.

J is TRBJ2-1 and V is TRBV28; 12 positions match TRBD2. Unmatched junction bases numbered 7, after V lost 5 bases and J lost 8 bases. CDR1 is MDHEN and CDR2 is SYDVKM in the germline V gene. The CDR3 consists of 15 residues. CDR3 region: CASSPLTSGSHEQFF. DNA of the CDR3: TGTGCCAGCAGTCCCCTGACTAGCGGGAGTCATGAGCAGTTCTTC.

V usage is TRBV27 and J usage is TRBJ1-1; 8 positions match TRBD1. Per the germline V gene, CDR1 is MNHEY and CDR2 is SMNVEV (reference sequence). The CDR3 contains 15 residues. V trimming: 2 bases; J trimming: 1 base; junction bases outside the gene matches: 3. In nucleotides, the CDR3 is TGTGCCAGCAGTTTAGGACAGGGACGGAACACTGAAGCTTTCTTT. This translates into CASSLGQGRNTEAFF.

The chain couples TRBV2 to TRBJ1-5, with D possibly TRBD1 on 5 matching bases. The CDR3 runs to 14 residues. V dropped 4 bases and J dropped 1 base, with 8 bases sitting between them. The V gene's germline CDR1 is SNHLY and CDR2 FYNNEI. The CDR3 here is CASSGGGSNQPQHF. The CDR3 coding sequence is TGTGCCAGCAGTGGGGGGGGGAGCAATCAGCCCCAGCATTTT. The whole variable domain, filled in from reference TRBV2 and TRBJ1-5, reads EPEVTQTPSHQVTQMGQEVILRCVPISNHLYFYWYRQILGQKVEFLVSFYNNEISEKSEIFDDQFSVERPDGSNFTLKIRSTKLEDSAMYFCASSGGGSNQPQHFGDGTRLSIL.

Comments on this clone: The same CDR3 can be traced to other DNA sequences in this sample. This rearrangement joins TRBV7-2 to TRBJ1-2, with a tentative D call TRBD1 (6 bases). This CDR3 region has 13 residues. Trimming pared 5 bases from V and 2 bases from J, leaving 9 bases between. Looked up from germline, CDR1 is SGHTA and CDR2 is FQGNSA. The CDR3 sequence is CASSPDRNYGYTF. The CDR3 DNA follows: TGTGCCAGCAGCCCGGACAGAAACTATGGCTACACCTTC.

The J gene is TRBJ2-3, the V gene TRBV28, with D tentatively TRBD1 (6 bases). The CDR3 loop spans 15 amino acids. The germline V gene has CDR1 MDHEN and CDR2 SYDVKM. V was trimmed by 4 bases and J by 1 base, leaving 12 bases between them. CDR3 in amino acids: CASSWYRDGTDTQYF. The CDR3 coding sequence is TGTGCCAGCAGTTGGTACAGGGACGGCACAGATACGCAGTATTTT.

The J gene is TRBJ2-1, the V gene TRBV27; TRBD1 agrees at 7 bases. V was pared by 0 bases and J by 5 bases, with 4 bases of the junction left unmatched. The CDR3 has 15 amino acids. CDR1 and CDR2 (germline): MNHEY, SMNVEV (reference sequence). CDR3 bases: TGTGCCAGCAGTTTATCTCGACAGGGACACAATGAGCAGTTCTTC. Amino acids: CASSLSRQGHNEQFF.

The chain employs TRBV6-5 and TRBJ2-7; 7 positions match TRBD2. Germline-derived CDR1 and CDR2 are MNHEY and SVGAGI. V lost 6 bases to trimming and J lost 3 bases; unmatched junction nucleotides: 11. This CDR3 spans 15 amino acids. CDR3 DNA: TGTGCCAGCAGCGACCCGGGACTATCCATCTACGAGCAGTACTTC. Translating gives CASSDPGLSIYEQYF.

In regard to this clone: The sample carries other DNA sequences with the same CDR3. The rearrangement joins TRBV5-1 to TRBJ1-1; 8 nucleotides agree with TRBD1. CDR1 and CDR2 from the germline V gene are SGHRS and YFSETQ. The CDR3 is made up of 15 amino acids. V shed 8 bases, J shed 4 bases, and the junction held 13 bases outside the gene matches. Here the CDR3 reads CASSRRQGPGTEAFF. In DNA, the CDR3 is TGCGCCAGTAGCCGAAGACAGGGGCCCGGCACTGAAGCTTTCTTT. The full variable domain, its missing parts supplied by reference TRBV5-1 and TRBJ1-1, is KAGVTQTPRYLIKTRGQQVTLSCSPISGHRSVSWYQQTPGQGLQFLFEYFSETQRNKGNFPGRFSGRQFSNSRSEMNVSTLELGDSALYLCASSRRQGPGTEAFFGQGTRLTVV.

This chain joins TRBV4-1 and TRBJ2-2; TRBD2 might be the D (6 bases). Germline V CDR1 and CDR2: MGHRA, YSYEKL. This CDR3 is built from 17 residues. Trimming pared 2 bases from V and 1 base from J, leaving 14 bases between. CDR3: CASSQTAAGKNTGELFF. The CDR3 nucleotides read TGCGCCAGCAGCCAAACCGCGGCGGGGAAGAACACCGGGGAGCTGTTTTTT.

The chain recombines TRBV28 with TRBJ1-5; TRBD1 might be the D (5 bases). The CDR3 has 14 amino acids. CDR1 and CDR2 from the germline V gene are MDHEN and SYDVKM. Trimming stripped 6 bases from V and 7 bases from J, with 16 bases between. Written as DNA, the CDR3 is TGTGCCAGCAGATGGGCCCCGCGGGGCCAGCCCCAGCATTTT. Translation: CASRWAPRGQPQHF.